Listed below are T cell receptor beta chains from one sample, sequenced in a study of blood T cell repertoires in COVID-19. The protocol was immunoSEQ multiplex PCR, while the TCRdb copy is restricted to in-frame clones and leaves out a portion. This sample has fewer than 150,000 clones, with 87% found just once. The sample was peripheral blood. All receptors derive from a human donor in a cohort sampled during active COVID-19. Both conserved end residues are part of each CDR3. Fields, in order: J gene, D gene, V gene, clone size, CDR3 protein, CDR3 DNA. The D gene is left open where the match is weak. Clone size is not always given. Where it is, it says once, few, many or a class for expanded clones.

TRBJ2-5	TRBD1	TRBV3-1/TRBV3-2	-	CASSQGVLGQGGEETQYF	TGTGCCAGCAGCCAAGGGGTGCTCGGACAGGGGGGAGAAGAGACCCAGTACTTC
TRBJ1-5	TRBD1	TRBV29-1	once	CSVEGTGGQPQHF	TGCAGCGTTGAGGGGACAGGGGGGCAGCCCCAGCATTTT
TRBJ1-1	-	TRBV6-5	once	CASSYTGNTEAFF	TGTGCCAGCAGTTATACCGGGAACACTGAAGCTTTCTTT
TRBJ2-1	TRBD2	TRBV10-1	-	CASSVSLAAGEQFF	TGCGCCAGCAGTGTAAGTCTAGCGGCGGGTGAGCAGTTCTTC
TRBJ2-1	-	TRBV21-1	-	CASTSGLAGAGDEQFF	TGTGCCAGCACCTCTGGACTAGCGGGAGCCGGGGATGAGCAGTTCTTC
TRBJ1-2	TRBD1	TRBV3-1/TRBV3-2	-	CASSQGDRAHGYTF	TGTGCCAGCAGCCAGGGGGACAGGGCCCATGGCTACACCTTC
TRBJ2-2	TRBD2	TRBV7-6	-	CASSLPGGNTGELFF	TGTGCCAGCAGCTTACCGGGGGGGAACACCGGGGAGCTGTTTTTT
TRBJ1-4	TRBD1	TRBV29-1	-	CSAIRQGVNEKLFF	TGCAGCGCCATCAGACAGGGGGTCAATGAAAAACTGTTTTTT
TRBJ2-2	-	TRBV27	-	CASSLSLDSNTGELFF	TGTGCCAGCAGTTTATCCCTAGACAGTAACACCGGGGAGCTGTTTTTT
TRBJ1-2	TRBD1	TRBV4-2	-	CASSHPRGGQGEGYTF	TGTGCCAGCAGCCACCCCAGGGGGGGACAGGGTGAAGGCTACACCTTC
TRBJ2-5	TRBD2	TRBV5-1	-	CASSLVAREGGETQYF	TGCGCCAGCAGCTTGGTCGCGCGGGAGGGCGGAGAGACCCAGTACTTC
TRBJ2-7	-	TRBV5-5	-	CASSLVALVSYEQYF	TGTGCCAGCAGCTTGGTGGCCCTTGTTTCCTACGAGCAGTACTTC
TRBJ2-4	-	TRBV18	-	CASSPGTGRDIQYF	TGTGCCAGCTCACCAGGAACGGGAAGGGACATTCAGTACTTC
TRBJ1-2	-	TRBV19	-	CASSSTGNSNYGYTF	TGTGCCAGTAGTTCTACAGGGAACTCTAACTATGGCTACACCTTC
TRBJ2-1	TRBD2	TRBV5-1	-	CASSLTSGSYNEQFF	TGCGCCAGCAGCTTGACTAGCGGGAGCTACAATGAGCAGTTCTTC
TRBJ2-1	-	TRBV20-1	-	CSATDREQFF	TGCAGTGCTACAGACAGGGAGCAGTTCTTC
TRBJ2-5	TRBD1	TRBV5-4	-	CASSPRTGGGETQYF	TGTGCCAGCAGCCCCCGTACAGGGGGCGGGGAGACCCAGTACTTC
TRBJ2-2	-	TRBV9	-	CASSPAAVPGGELFF	TGTGCCAGCAGCCCAGCCGCAGTTCCGGGCGGGGAGCTGTTTTTT
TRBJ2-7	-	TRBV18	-	CASSPPAGGSYEQYF	TGTGCCAGCTCACCCCCCGCCGGGGGTTCCTACGAGCAGTACTTC
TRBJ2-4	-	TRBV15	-	CATSRVSVGAAKNIQYF	TGTGCCACCAGCAGAGTTTCGGTTGGGGCTGCCAAAAACATTCAGTACTTC
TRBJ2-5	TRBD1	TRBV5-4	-	CASSSPPGTDQETQYF	TGTGCCAGCAGCTCCCCCCCGGGGACAGACCAAGAGACCCAGTACTTC
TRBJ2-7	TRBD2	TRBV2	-	CASSEWASGDQYEQYF	TGTGCCAGCAGTGAATGGGCTAGCGGAGACCAATACGAGCAGTACTTC
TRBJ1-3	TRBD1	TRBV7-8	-	CASSSYRDRGTGNTIYF	TGTGCCAGCAGCTCATACCGGGACAGGGGGACTGGAAACACCATATATTTT
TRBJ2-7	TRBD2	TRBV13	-	CASSELAGTSYEQYF	TGTGCCAGCAGCGAACTAGCGGGGACCTCCTACGAGCAGTACTTC